This TCR beta chain emerged from a study of patients and donors after allogeneic stem cell transplantation. TCRdb re-called the RT-PCR reads through MiXCR, storing one row per CDR3 protein. The sample records hundreds of thousands of distinct CDR3 sequences, 16% being singletons. The germline V gene encodes CDR1 SGHRS and CDR2 YFSETQ. V was shortened by 0 bases and J by 8 bases, with 12 bases between the two germline ends. This CDR3 spans 14 amino acids. The clonotype originates from a human donor who was either an allogeneic HSCT recipient or a stem cell or donor lymphocyte infusion donor (not recorded which). It is not recorded whose cells these are; they may come from a transplant donor. Input material: blood, either unsorted or a sorted T cell fraction (not recorded which). V is TRBV5-1 and J is TRBJ2-1; D may be TRBD2 (5 bases). CDR3 amino acids: CASSLGFRGYEQFF. In nucleotides, the CDR3 is TGCGCCAGCAGCTTGGGGTTTCGGGGATATGAGCAGTTCTTC.